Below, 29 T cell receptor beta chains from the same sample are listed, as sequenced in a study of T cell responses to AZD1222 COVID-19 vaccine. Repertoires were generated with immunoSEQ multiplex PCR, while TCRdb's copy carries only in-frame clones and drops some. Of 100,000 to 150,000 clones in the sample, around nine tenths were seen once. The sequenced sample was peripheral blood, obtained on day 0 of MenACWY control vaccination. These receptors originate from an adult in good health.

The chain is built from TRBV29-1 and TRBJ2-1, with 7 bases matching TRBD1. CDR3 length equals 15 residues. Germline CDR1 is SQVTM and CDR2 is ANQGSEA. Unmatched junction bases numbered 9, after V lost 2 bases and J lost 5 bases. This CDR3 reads CSVENDRAANNEQFF. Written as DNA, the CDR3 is TGCAGCGTTGAAAACGACAGGGCGGCTAACAATGAGCAGTTCTTC.

CDR3 bases: TGCGCCAGCAGTGAGCACCCGGGTAGACTCAGGGTTAGGGAGCAGTACTTC. It yields the protein CASSEHPGRLRVREQYF. The rearrangement joins TRBV10-1 to TRBJ2-7; tentative D call: TRBD1 (5 bases). The germline V gene encodes CDR1 WNHNN and CDR2 SYGVQD (reference sequence). This CDR3 contains 17 residues. The germline V and J ends were trimmed by 2 bases and 7 bases, with 24 bases remaining between them.

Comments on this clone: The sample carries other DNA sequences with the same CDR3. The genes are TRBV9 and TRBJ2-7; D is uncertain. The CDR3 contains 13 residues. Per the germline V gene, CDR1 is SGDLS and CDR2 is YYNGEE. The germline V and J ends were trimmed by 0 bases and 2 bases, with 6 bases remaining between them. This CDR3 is CASSVGVAYEQYF. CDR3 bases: TGTGCCAGCAGCGTAGGGGTAGCCTACGAGCAGTACTTC.

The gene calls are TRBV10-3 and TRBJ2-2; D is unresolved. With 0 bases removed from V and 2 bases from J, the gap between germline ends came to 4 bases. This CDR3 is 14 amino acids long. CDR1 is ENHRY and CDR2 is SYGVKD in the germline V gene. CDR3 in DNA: TGTGCCATCAGTGAGTCGTCAAACACCGGGGAGCTGTTTTTT. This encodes CAISESSNTGELFF.

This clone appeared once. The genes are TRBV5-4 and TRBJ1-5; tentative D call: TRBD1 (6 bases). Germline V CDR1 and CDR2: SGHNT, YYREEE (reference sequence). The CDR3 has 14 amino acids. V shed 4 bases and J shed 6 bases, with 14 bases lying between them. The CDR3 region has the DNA TGTGCCAGCAGCCTAGGGGGGGCCGGTCAGCCCCAGCATTTT. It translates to CASSLGGAGQPQHF.

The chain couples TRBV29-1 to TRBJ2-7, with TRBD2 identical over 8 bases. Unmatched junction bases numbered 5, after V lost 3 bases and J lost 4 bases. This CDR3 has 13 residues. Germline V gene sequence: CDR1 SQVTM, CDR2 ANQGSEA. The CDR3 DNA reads TGCAGCGTTGACGCCGGGACTAGATACGAGCAGTACTTC. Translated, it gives CSVDAGTRYEQYF.

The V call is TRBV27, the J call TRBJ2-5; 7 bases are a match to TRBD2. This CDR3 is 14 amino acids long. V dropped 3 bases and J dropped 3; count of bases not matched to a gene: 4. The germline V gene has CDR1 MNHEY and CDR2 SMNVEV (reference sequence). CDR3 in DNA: TGTGCCAGCAGTTTTGGGGGGACTAAAGAGACCCAGTACTTC. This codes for CASSFGGTKETQYF.

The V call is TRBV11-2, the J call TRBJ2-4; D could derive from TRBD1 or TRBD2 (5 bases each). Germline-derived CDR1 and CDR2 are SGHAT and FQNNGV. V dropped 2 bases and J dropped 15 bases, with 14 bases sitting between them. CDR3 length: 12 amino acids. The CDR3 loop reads CASSLLRDAPYF. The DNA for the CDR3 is TGTGCCAGCAGCTTATTACGGGACGCCCCGTACTTC.

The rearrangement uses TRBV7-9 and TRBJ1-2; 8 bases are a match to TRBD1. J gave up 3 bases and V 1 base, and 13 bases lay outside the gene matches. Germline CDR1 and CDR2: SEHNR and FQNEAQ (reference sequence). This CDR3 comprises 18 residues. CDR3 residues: CASSLVRTGGEDDYGYTF. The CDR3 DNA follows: TGTGCCAGCAGCTTAGTCCGTACAGGGGGGGAAGATGACTATGGCTACACCTTC.

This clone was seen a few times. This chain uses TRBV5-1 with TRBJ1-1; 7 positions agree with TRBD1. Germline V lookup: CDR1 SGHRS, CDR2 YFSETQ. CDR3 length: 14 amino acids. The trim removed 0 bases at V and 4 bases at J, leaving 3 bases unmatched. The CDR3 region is CASSLGAGGTEAFF. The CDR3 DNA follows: TGCGCCAGCAGCTTGGGGGCAGGGGGCACTGAAGCTTTCTTT.

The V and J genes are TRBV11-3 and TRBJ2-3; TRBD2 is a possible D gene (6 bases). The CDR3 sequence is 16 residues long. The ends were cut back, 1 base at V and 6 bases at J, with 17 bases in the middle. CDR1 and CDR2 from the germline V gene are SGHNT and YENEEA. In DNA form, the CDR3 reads TGTGCCAGCAGCTTAGGGGATATCGGGGGAGGTGATACGCAGTATTTT. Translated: CASSLGDIGGGDTQYF. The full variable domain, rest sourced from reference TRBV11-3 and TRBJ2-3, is EAGVVQSPRYKIIEKKQPVAFWCNPISGHNTLYWYLQNLGQGPELLIRYENEEAVDDSQLPKDRFSAERLKGVDSTLKIQPAELGDSAVYLCASSLGDIGGGDTQYFGPGTRLTVL.

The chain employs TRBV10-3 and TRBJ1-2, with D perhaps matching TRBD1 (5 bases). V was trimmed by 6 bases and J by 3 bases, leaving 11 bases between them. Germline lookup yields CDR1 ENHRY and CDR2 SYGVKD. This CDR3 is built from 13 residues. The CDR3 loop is CAIRSREDYGYTF. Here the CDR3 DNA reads TGTGCCATCAGGAGCAGGGAGGACTATGGCTACACCTTC.

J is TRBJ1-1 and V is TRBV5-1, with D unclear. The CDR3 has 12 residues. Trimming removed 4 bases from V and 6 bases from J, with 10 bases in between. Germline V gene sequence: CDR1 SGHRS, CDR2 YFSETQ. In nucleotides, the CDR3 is TGCGCCAGCAGCCTAGGTTATGCTGAAGCTTTCTTT. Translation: CASSLGYAEAFF.

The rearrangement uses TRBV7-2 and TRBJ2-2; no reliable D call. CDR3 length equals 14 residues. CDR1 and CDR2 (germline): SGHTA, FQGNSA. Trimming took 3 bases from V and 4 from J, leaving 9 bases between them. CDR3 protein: CASSFDLITGELFF. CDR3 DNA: TGTGCCAGCAGCTTCGACCTGATCACCGGGGAGCTGTTTTTT. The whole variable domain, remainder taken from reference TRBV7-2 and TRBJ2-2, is GAGVSQSPSNKVTEKGKDVELRCDPISGHTALYWYRQSLGQGLEFLIYFQGNSAPDKSGLPSDRFSAERTGGSVSTLTIQRTQQEDSAVYLCASSFDLITGELFFGEGSRLTVL.

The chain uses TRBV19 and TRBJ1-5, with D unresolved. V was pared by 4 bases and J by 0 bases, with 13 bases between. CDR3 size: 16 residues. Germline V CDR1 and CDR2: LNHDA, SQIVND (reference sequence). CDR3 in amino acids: CASSTRHDYSNQPQHF. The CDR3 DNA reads TGTGCCAGTAGTACCCGTCACGATTATAGCAATCAGCCCCAGCATTTT.

CDR3 bases: TGTGCCAGCAGCTCTAGCGCCCCAACCTCCTACGAGCAGTACTTC. Translating gives CASSSSAPTSYEQYF. This chain joins TRBV7-9 and TRBJ2-7; D is possibly TRBD2 (6 bases). Germline loops: CDR1 SEHNR, CDR2 FQNEAQ (reference sequence). Trimming cost V 4 bases and J 0 bases, with 13 bases left between them. CDR3 size: 15 residues.

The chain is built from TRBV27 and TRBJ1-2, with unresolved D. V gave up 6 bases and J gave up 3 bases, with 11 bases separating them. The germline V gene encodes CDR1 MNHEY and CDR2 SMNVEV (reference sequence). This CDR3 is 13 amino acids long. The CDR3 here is CASRRVTDYGYTF. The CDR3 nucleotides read TGTGCCAGCAGGAGAGTTACGGACTATGGCTACACCTTC.

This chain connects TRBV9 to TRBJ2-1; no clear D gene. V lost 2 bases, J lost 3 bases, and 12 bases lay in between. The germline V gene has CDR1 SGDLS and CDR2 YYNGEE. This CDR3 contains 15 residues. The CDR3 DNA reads TGTGCCAGCAGCGTCGGTAATTCAAACTACAATGAGCAGTTCTTC. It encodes CASSVGNSNYNEQFF.

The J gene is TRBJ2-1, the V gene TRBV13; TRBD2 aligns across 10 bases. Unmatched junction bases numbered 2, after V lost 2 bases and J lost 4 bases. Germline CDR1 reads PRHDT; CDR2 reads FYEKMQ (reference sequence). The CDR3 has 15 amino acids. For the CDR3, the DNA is TGTGCCAGCAGCTTATTAGCGGGAGGTTACAATGAGCAGTTCTTC. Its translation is CASSLLAGGYNEQFF.

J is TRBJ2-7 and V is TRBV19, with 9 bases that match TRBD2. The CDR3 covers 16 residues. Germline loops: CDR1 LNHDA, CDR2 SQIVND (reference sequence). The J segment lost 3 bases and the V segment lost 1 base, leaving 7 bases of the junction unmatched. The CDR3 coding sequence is TGTGCCAGTAGTATAGTGGGAGCGGGAGGCTACTACGAGCAGTACTTC. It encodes CASSIVGAGGYYEQYF.

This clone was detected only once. The CDR3 region has the DNA TGTGCCAGCAGTTACTCGAAGGCCGCCGGTCTTTCGCCCCAGCATTTT. Protein product: CASSYSKAAGLSPQHF. This chain uses TRBV6-5 with TRBJ1-5; D gene ambiguous. The CDR3 covers 16 residues. Per the germline V gene, CDR1 is MNHEY and CDR2 is SVGAGI. Trimming pared 0 bases from V and 9 bases from J, leaving 18 bases between.

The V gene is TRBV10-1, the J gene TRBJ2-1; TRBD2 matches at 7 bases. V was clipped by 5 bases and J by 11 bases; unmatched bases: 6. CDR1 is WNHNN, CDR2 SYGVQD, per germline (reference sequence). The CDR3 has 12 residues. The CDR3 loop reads CASSRLAEKQFF. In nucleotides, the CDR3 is TGCGCCAGCAGTCGTCTAGCGGAAAAGCAGTTCTTC.

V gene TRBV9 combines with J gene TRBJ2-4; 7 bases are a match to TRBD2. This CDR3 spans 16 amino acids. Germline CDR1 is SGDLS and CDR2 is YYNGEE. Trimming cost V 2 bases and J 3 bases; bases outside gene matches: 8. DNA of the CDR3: TGTGCCAGCAGCGTTTCCAGCGGGAAAGACAAAAACATTCAGTACTTC. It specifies CASSVSSGKDKNIQYF.

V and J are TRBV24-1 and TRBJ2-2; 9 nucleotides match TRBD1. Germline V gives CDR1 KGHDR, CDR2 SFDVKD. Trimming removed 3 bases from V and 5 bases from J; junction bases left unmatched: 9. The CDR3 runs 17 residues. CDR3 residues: CATSDPNRGRETGELFF. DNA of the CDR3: TGTGCCACCAGTGATCCAAACAGGGGGCGGGAGACCGGGGAGCTGTTTTTT.

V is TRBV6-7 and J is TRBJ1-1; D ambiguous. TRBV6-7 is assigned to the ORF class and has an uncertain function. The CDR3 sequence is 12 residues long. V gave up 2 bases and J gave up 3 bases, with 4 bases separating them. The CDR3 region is CASSYLYTEAFF. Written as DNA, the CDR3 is TGTGCCAGCAGTTACCTTTACACTGAAGCTTTCTTT.

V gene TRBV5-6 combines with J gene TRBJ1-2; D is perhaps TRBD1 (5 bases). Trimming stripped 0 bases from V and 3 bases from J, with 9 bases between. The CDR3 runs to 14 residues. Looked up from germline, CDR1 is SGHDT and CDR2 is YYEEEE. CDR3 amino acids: CASSLGGRDYGYTF. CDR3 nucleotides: TGTGCCAGCAGCTTGGGGGGGAGAGACTATGGCTACACCTTC.

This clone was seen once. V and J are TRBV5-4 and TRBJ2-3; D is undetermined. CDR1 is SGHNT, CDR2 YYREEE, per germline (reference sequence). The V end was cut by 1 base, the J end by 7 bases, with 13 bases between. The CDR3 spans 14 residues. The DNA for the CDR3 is TGTGCCAGCAGCTTGCCCCGGCCTTGGCATACGCAGTATTTT. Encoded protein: CASSLPRPWHTQYF.

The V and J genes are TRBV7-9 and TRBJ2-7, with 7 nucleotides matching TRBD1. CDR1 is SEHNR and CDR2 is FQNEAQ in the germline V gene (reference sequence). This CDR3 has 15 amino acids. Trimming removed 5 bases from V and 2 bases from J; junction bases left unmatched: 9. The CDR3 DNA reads TGTGCCAGCAGCCCCCTTTGGGACAGCCCCTACGAGCAGTACTTC. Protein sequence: CASSPLWDSPYEQYF.

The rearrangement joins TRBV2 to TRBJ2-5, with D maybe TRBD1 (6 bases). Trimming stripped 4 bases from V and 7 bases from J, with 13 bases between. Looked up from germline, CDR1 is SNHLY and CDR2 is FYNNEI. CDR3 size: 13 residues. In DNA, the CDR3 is TGTGCCAGCAGTGGTAGGCAGGGGTGGACCCAGTACTTC. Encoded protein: CASSGRQGWTQYF.